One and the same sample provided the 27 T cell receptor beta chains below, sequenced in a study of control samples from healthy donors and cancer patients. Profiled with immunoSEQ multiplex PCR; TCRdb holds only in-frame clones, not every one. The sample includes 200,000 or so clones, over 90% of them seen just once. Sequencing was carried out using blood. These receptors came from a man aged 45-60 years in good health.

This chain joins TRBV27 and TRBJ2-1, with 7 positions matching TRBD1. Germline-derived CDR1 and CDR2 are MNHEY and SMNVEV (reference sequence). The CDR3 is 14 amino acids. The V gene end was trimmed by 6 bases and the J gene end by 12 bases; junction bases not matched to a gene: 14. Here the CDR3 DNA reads TGTGCCAGCAGCTCGGGACAGATGGGGATTCGGCAGTTCTTC. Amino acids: CASSSGQMGIRQFF.

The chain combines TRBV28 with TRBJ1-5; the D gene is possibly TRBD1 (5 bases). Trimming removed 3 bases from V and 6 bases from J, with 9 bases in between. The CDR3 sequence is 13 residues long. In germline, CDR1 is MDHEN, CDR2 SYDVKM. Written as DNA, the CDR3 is TGTGCCAGCAGTTTGGGAGGGACTCAGCCCCAGCATTTT. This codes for CASSLGGTQPQHF.

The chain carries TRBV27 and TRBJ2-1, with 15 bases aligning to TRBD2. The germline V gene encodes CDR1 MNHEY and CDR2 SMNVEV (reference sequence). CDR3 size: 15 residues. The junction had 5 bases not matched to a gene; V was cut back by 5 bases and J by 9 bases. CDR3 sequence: CASSQRTSGGGEQFF. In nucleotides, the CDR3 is TGTGCCAGCAGTCAGCGGACTAGCGGGGGGGGTGAGCAGTTCTTC.

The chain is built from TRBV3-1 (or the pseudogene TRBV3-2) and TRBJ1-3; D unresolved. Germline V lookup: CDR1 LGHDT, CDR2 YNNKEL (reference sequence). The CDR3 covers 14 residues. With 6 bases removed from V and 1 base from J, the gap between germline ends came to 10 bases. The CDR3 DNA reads TGTGCCAGCAGGTCGGGTGAATCTGGAAACACCATATATTTT. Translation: CASRSGESGNTIYF.

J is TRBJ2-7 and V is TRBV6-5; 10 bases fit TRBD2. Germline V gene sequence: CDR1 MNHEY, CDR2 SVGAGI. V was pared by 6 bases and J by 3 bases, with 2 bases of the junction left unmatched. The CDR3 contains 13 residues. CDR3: CASRPSGSYEQYF. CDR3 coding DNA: TGTGCCAGCAGGCCTAGCGGGAGCTACGAGCAGTACTTC.

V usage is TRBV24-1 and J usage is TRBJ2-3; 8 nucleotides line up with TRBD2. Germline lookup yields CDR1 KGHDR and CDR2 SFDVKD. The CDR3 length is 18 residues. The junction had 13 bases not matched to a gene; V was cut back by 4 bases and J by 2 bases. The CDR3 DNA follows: TGTGCCACCAGTGACCCTGCTGTGGCGGGGGGTCTCACAGATACGCAGTATTTT. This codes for CATSDPAVAGGLTDTQYF.

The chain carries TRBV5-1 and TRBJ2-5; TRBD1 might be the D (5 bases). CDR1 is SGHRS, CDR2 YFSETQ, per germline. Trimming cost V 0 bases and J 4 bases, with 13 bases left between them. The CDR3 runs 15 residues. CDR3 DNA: TGCGCCAGCAGCTTGGGCCAGGGTTCGTTAGAGACCCAGTACTTC. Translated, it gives CASSLGQGSLETQYF. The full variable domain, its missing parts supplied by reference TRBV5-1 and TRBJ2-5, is KAGVTQTPRYLIKTRGQQVTLSCSPISGHRSVSWYQQTPGQGLQFLFEYFSETQRNKGNFPGRFSGRQFSNSRSEMNVSTLELGDSALYLCASSLGQGSLETQYFGPGTRLLVL.

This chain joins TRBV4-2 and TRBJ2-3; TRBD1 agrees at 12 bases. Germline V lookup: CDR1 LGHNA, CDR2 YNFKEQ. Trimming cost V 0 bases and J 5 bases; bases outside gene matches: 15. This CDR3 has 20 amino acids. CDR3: CASSQDPRMGTGGARDTQYF. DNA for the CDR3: TGTGCCAGCAGCCAAGATCCTAGAATGGGGACAGGGGGCGCCCGAGATACGCAGTATTTT.

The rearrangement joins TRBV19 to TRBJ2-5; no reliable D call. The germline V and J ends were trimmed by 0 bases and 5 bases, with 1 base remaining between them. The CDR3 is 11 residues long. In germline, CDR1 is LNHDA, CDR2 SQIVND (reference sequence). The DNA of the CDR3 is TGTGCCAGTAGTATAGAGGAGACCCAGTACTTC. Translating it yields CASSIEETQYF.

CDR3 amino acids: CASSPRQGRNYGYTF. CDR3 sequence (DNA): TGTGCCAGCAGCCCAAGACAGGGGCGGAACTATGGCTACACCTTC. This rearrangement joins TRBV7-7 to TRBJ1-2; 8 bases align to TRBD1. Losses at the gene ends were 5 bases for V and 2 bases for J; bases not matched to a gene: 7. The CDR3 contains 15 residues. Germline loops: CDR1 SSHAT, CDR2 FNYEAQ (reference sequence).

The CDR3 DNA follows: TGTGCCAGCAGGATTATAGGACGGGACTATGGCTACACCTTC. Translation gives CASRIIGRDYGYTF. The gene calls are TRBV6-5 and TRBJ1-2, with no clear D. Deletions cut 6 bases from V and 3 bases from J, with 14 bases between. Per germline, CDR1 MNHEY and CDR2 SVGAGI. The CDR3 runs 14 residues.

This CDR3 is CASSPGQGGQPQHF. The CDR3 region has the DNA TGTGCCAGCAGCCCGGGCCAGGGCGGCCAGCCCCAGCATTTT. The V and J genes are TRBV5-6 and TRBJ1-5; D may be TRBD1 (5 bases). Trimming stripped 4 bases from V and 7 bases from J, with 15 bases between. The CDR3 is made up of 14 amino acids. Germline loops: CDR1 SGHDT, CDR2 YYEEEE.

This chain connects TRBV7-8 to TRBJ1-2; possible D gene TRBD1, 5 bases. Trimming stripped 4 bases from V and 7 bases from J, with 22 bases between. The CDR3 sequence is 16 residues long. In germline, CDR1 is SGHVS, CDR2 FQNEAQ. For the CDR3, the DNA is TGTGCCAGCAGCTCCCGCCGGGACCCCCGACCCCTTGGCTACACCTTC. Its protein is CASSSRRDPRPLGYTF.

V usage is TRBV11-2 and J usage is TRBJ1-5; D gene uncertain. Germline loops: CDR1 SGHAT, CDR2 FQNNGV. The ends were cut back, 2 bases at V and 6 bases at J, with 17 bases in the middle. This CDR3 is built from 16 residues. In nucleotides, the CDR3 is TGTGCCAGCAGCTTAATTTGGGGTGACGCCGGTCAGCCCCAGCATTTT. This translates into CASSLIWGDAGQPQHF.

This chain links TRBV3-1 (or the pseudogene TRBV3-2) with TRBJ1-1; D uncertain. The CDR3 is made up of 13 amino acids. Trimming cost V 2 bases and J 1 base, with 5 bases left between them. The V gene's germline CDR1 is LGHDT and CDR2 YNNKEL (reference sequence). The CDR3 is CASSQTKNTEAFF. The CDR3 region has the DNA TGTGCCAGCAGCCAAACCAAGAACACTGAAGCTTTCTTT.

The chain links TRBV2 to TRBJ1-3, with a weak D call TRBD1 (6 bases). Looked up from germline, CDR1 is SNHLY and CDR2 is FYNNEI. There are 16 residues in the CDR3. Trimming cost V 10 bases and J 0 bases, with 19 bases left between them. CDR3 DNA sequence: TGTGCCACCATCCCGGGGGGGCACCGCTCTGGAAACACCATATATTTT. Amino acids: CATIPGGHRSGNTIYF. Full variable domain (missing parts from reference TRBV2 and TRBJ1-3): EPEVTQTPSHQVTQMGQEVILRCVPISNHLYFYWYRQILGQKVEFLVSFYNNEISEKSEIFDDQFSVERPDGSNFTLKIRSTKLEDSAMYFCATIPGGHRSGNTIYFGEGSWLTVV.

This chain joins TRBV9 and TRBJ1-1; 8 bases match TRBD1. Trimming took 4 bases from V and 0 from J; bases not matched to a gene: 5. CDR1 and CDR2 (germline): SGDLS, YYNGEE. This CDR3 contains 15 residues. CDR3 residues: CASSKRTGMNTEAFF. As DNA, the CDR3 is TGTGCCAGCAGCAAACGGACAGGGATGAACACTGAAGCTTTCTTT.

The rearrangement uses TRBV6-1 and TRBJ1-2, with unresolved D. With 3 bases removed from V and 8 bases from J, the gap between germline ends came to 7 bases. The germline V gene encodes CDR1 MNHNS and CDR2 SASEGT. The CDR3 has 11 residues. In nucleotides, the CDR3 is TGTGCCAGCAGTGACCGGATGGGCTACACCTTC. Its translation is CASSDRMGYTF.

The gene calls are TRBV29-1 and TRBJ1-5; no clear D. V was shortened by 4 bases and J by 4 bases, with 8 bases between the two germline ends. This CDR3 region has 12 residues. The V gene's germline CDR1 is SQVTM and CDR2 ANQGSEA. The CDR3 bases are TGCAGCGTTGGGGGAGGGAATCAGCCCCAGCATTTT. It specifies CSVGGGNQPQHF.

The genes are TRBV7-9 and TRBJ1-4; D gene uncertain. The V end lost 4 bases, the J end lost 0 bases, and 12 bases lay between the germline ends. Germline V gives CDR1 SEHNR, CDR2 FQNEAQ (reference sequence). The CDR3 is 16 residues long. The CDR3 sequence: CASSSARLATNEKLFF. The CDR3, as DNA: TGTGCCAGCAGCTCTGCAAGGTTGGCAACTAATGAAAAACTGTTTTTT.

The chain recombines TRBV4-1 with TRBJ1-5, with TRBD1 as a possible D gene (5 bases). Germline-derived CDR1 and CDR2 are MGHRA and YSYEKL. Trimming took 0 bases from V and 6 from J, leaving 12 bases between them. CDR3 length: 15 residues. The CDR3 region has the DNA TGCGCCAGCAGCCAAGAGGACCGGGGGAGTCAGCCCCAGCATTTT. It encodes CASSQEDRGSQPQHF.

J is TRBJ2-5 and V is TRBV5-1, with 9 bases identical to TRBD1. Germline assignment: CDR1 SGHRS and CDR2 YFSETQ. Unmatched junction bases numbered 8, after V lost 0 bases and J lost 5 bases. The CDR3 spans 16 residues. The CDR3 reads CASSLASGTGFETQYF. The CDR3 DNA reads TGCGCCAGCAGCTTGGCCTCCGGGACAGGGTTTGAGACCCAGTACTTC. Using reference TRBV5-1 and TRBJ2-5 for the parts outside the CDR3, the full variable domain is KAGVTQTPRYLIKTRGQQVTLSCSPISGHRSVSWYQQTPGQGLQFLFEYFSETQRNKGNFPGRFSGRQFSNSRSEMNVSTLELGDSALYLCASSLASGTGFETQYFGPGTRLLVL.

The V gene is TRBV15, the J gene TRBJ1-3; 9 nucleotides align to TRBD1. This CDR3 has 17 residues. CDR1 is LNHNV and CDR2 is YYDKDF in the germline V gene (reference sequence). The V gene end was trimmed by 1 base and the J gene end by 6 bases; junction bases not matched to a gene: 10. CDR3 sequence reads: CATSRVPTGGSENTIYF. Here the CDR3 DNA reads TGTGCCACCAGCAGAGTTCCGACAGGGGGATCGGAAAACACCATATATTTT. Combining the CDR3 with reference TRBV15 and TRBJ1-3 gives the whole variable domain DAMVIQNPRYQVTQFGKPVTLSCSQTLNHNVMYWYQQKSSQAPKLLFHYYDKDFNNEADTPDNFQSRRPNTSFCFLDIRSPGLGDTAMYLCATSRVPTGGSENTIYFGEGSWLTVV.

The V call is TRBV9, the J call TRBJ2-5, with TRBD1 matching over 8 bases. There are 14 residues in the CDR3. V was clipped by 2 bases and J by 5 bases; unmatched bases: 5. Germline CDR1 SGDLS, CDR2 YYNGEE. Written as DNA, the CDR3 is TGTGCCAGCAGCGTCATGGACAGGGTTGAGACCCAGTACTTC. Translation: CASSVMDRVETQYF. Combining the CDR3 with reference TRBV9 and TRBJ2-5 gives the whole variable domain DSGVTQTPKHLITATGQRVTLRCSPRSGDLSVYWYQQSLDQGLQFLIQYYNGEERAKGNILERFSAQQFPDLHSELNLSSLELGDSALYFCASSVMDRVETQYFGPGTRLLVL.

The CDR3 spells CATSGGSQPQHF. The CDR3 nucleotides are TGTGCCACCAGTGGGGGGAGTCAGCCCCAGCATTTT. This chain joins TRBV5-8 and TRBJ1-5, with TRBD1 as a possible D gene (5 bases). This CDR3 is built from 12 residues. Deletions cut 9 bases from V and 6 bases from J, with 13 bases between. Germline values: CDR1 SGHTS, CDR2 YDEGEE.

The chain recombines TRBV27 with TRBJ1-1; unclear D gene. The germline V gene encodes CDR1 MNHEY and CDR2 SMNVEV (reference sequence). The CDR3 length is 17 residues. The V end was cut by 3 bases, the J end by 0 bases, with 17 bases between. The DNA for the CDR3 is TGTGCCAGCAGTTTGGGTAGTACGGACGGATTGAACACTGAAGCTTTCTTT. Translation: CASSLGSTDGLNTEAFF.

In DNA form, the CDR3 reads TGTGCCAGCAGGCGGATTACGGGGACTGAAGCTTTCTTT. Encoded protein: CASRRITGTEAFF. The chain carries TRBV28 and TRBJ1-1, with D unresolved. The V end was cut by 6 bases, the J end by 5 bases, with 13 bases between. The CDR3 sequence is 13 residues long. Germline assignment: CDR1 MDHEN and CDR2 SYDVKM. The variable domain in full, completed from reference TRBV28 and TRBJ1-1, reads DVKVTQSSRYLVKRTGEKVFLECVQDMDHENMFWYRQDPGLGLRLIYFSYDVKMKEKGDIPEGYSVSREKKERFSLILESASTNQTSMYLCASRRITGTEAFFGQGTRLTVV.